This T cell receptor (beta chain) was captured in a study of metastatic and nonmetastatic thyroid tumors. No treatment of any kind had been given to any patient before thyroid surgery. TCRdb reprocessed the PCR reads using MiXCR. The data hold 15,000 to 20,000 clones, with less than 20% observed a single time. This clone has ten or more counts. Sequencing input: blood. The sequence came from a female donor with papillary thyroid cancer or a benign thyroid nodule (not recorded which). Some clones in this sample may be carry-over from other donors' samples.

The CDR3 spells CASSQEGRQGLRYEQYF. CDR3 in DNA: TGCGCCAGCAGCCAAGAGGGGAGACAGGGTTTGAGATACGAGCAGTACTTC. The chain uses TRBV4-1 and TRBJ2-7, with 7 bases identical to TRBD1. Unmatched junction bases numbered 12, after V lost 0 bases and J lost 4 bases. Germline CDR1 is MGHRA and CDR2 is YSYEKL. CDR3 size: 17 residues.